A selection of T cell receptor beta chains follows, all from one sample in a study of PD-L1 blockade in urothelial cancer. Profiled with immunoSEQ multiplex PCR; TCRdb holds only in-frame clones, not every one. The profile covers tens of thousands of clones, with 84% appearing a single time and 9.6% taken by the ten largest. Material: PBMCs, obtained around atezolizumab (anti-PD-L1) treatment. All receptors derive from a man between 65 and 85 years old with urothelial cancer. CDR3s include the opening cysteine and the closing phenylalanine or tryptophan. D genes are given only for firm matches. Rows may omit the clone size; those that give it use once, few, many or a size class.

abundance	v_gene	j_gene	d_gene	len	CDR3nt	CDR3aa
-	TRBV6-4	TRBJ1-1	-	14	TGTGCCAGCAGTGCCACACAGGGTAATACTGAAGCTTTCTTT	CASSATQGNTEAFF
-	TRBV6-1	TRBJ2-5	TRBD1	13	TGTGCCAGCAGCGGGACAGGGAAAGAGACCCAGTACTTC	CASSGTGKETQYF
-	TRBV9	TRBJ2-1	TRBD2	15	TGTGCCAGCAGCCCGCGGGAGGAGGGGAACAATGAGCAGTTCTTC	CASSPREEGNNEQFF
-	TRBV4-1	TRBJ1-1	TRBD1	14	TGCGCCAGCAGCCGCACAGGGGGTTGGACTGAAGCTTTCTTT	CASSRTGGWTEAFF
few	TRBV7-8	TRBJ1-1	-	13	TGTGCCAGCAGCCATCCCGGGGGGCGAGGAGCTTTCTTT	CASSHPGGRGAFF
-	TRBV28	TRBJ2-7	-	13	TGTGCCAGCAGTTTAGCCTACCCCTACGAGCAGTACTTC	CASSLAYPYEQYF
-	TRBV7-9	TRBJ1-1	-	15	TGTGCCAGCAGCCGGGACGACAGGATGAACACTGAAGCTTTCTTT	CASSRDDRMNTEAFF
-	TRBV11-2	TRBJ2-5	TRBD2	14	TGTGCCAGCAGCTGGACTAGCGGACAAGAGACCCAGTACTTC	CASSWTSGQETQYF
-	TRBV2	TRBJ1-2	-	13	TGTGCCAGCAGTGAAATCTTGGCGGGAGGCTACACCTTC	CASSEILAGGYTF
-	TRBV7-2	TRBJ2-1	TRBD2	15	TGTGCCAGCAGCTTAAGTAGCGGGGGGGTCAATGAGCAGTTCTTC	CASSLSSGGVNEQFF
-	TRBV9	TRBJ2-7	TRBD1	13	TGTGCCAGCAGCGTGACAGGGGACTACGAGCAGTACTTC	CASSVTGDYEQYF
few	TRBV19	TRBJ1-1	-	13	TGTGCCAGTAGTCAAAAACAGAACACTGAAGCTTTCTTT	CASSQKQNTEAFF
-	TRBV5-1	TRBJ2-3	TRBD1	14	TGCGCCAGCAGCGACGGGACAGGGGTGGATACGCAGTATTTT	CASSDGTGVDTQYF
-	TRBV13	TRBJ1-4	-	16	TGTGCCAGCAGCTTAGGTGCGACAATTAGAAGAGAAAAACTGTTTTTT	CASSLGATIRREKLFF
-	TRBV30	TRBJ2-3	TRBD2	15	TGTGCCTGGAGCGGACTAGCGGGAAGCAGAGATACGCAGTATTTT	CAWSGLAGSRDTQYF
-	TRBV18	TRBJ2-2	-	14	TGTGCCAGCTCACCAGAGGGTGACACCGGGGAGCTGTTTTTT	CASSPEGDTGELFF
once	TRBV5-1	TRBJ2-5	TRBD2	20	TGCGCCAGCAGCTCAAAGGGACTAGCGGGGGCAGACGACCTTGGGGAGACCCAGTACTTC	CASSSKGLAGADDLGETQYF
few	TRBV19	TRBJ2-2	TRBD2	14	TGTGCCAGTAGGCGACTAGCGGGAGAGGGGGAGCTGTTTTTT	CASRRLAGEGELFF
-	TRBV2	TRBJ2-1	TRBD2	16	TGTGCCAGCAGTGACCCACTAGCGGGAGCGTTAACTGAGCAGTTCTTC	CASSDPLAGALTEQFF
-	TRBV6-6	TRBJ2-3	-	15	TGTGCCAGCAGCCCCGACGGGGTCCGGGCAGATACGCAGTATTTT	CASSPDGVRADTQYF
few	TRBV19	TRBJ1-1	TRBD1	13	TGTGCCAGTATGGGACAGGCCCACACTGAAGCTTTCTTT	CASMGQAHTEAFF
-	TRBV10-2	TRBJ2-1	-	12	TGCGCCAGCAGTCTAGGACTTTCTGAGCAGTTCTTC	CASSLGLSEQFF
once	TRBV14	TRBJ1-1	-	16	TGTGCCAGCAGCTCAATCTCCAGAGGGGGTCGAACTGAAGCTTTCTTT	CASSSISRGGRTEAFF
-	TRBV9	TRBJ2-7	TRBD2	14	TGTGCCAGCAGCGTAGCGGGGGGTCCCTACGAGCAGTACTTC	CASSVAGGPYEQYF
-	TRBV6-1	TRBJ1-1	-	15	TGTGCCAGCAGTGAAGTCGCAGGGGCGAACACTGAAGCTTTCTTT	CASSEVAGANTEAFF
-	TRBV5-5	TRBJ1-2	TRBD1	13	TGTGCCAGCAGCGCACAGGGGGCGGGAGGCTACACCTTC	CASSAQGAGGYTF
-	TRBV10-3	TRBJ2-7	TRBD2	15	TGTGCCATCAGTGTTGGTAGCGGGAGCCCCTACGAGCAGTACTTC	CAISVGSGSPYEQYF
-	TRBV5-6	TRBJ2-7	-	12	TGTGCCAGCAGCCCTGAGGTGGGCGAGCAGTACTTC	CASSPEVGEQYF
-	TRBV2	TRBJ2-2	-	17	TGTGCCAGCAGTGACCCGCGGGGAACCCTGAACACCGGGGAGCTGTTTTTT	CASSDPRGTLNTGELFF
once	TRBV11-2	TRBJ1-5	TRBD1	13	TGTGCCAGCAGCTTCGTACAGGGGGCAGAGGAACATTTT	CASSFVQGAEEHF
-	TRBV28	TRBJ1-1	-	11	TGTGCCAGCAGCACAGGCTCGATAGCTTTCTTT	CASSTGSIAFF
-	TRBV28	TRBJ2-5	TRBD2	17	TGTGCCAGCAGTGAGTGGACTAGCGGGAGGGCAGGAAAGACCCAGTACTTC	CASSEWTSGRAGKTQYF
-	TRBV18	TRBJ2-7	TRBD2	19	TGTGCCAGCTCACCTTCCCTTTCGACTAGCGGGAGGCCCTCCTACGAGCAGTACTTC	CASSPSLSTSGRPSYEQYF
-	TRBV5-4	TRBJ2-3	TRBD1	15	TGTGCCAGCAGCAAACGACAGGGTTTGACAGATACGCAGTATTTT	CASSKRQGLTDTQYF
-	TRBV19	TRBJ1-4	-	14	TGTGCCAGTAGTATACATGCAACTAATGAAAAACTGTTTTTT	CASSIHATNEKLFF
-	TRBV5-1	TRBJ1-1	TRBD1	16	TGCGCCAGCAGCTCTGACAGGGAATTTCGAAGCACTGAAGCTTTCTTT	CASSSDREFRSTEAFF
-	TRBV5-1	TRBJ2-1	TRBD1	15	TGCGCCAGCAGCCAAGGGACAGGGGGTGTCAATGAGCAGTTCTTC	CASSQGTGGVNEQFF
-	TRBV5-1	TRBJ2-5	TRBD1	13	TGCGCCAGCAGGTTGGGACAGAAAGAGACCCAGTACTTC	CASRLGQKETQYF
-	TRBV10-1	TRBJ2-7	-	11	TGCGCCAGCAGAACTCAGGTCGGGCAGTACTTC	CASRTQVGQYF
-	TRBV7-8	TRBJ2-3	TRBD1	17	TGTGCCAGCAGCCGGACAGGGTTTGGCGTCGGCACAGATACGCAGTATTTT	CASSRTGFGVGTDTQYF
-	TRBV5-1	TRBJ1-1	TRBD1	14	TGCGCCAGCAGCGGAAACAGGGGAAGTACTGAAGCTTTCTTT	CASSGNRGSTEAFF
-	TRBV11-2	TRBJ2-7	-	15	TGTGCCAGCAGCTTAGTAGGGGGAGTCGGCTACGAGCAGTACTTC	CASSLVGGVGYEQYF
-	TRBV7-2	TRBJ2-1	-	13	TGTGCCAGCAGCTCAGGGTACTACAATGAGCAGTTCTTC	CASSSGYYNEQFF
-	TRBV5-8	TRBJ1-5	-	12	TGTGCCAGCCACCGAGATCGGCAGCCCCAGCATTTT	CASHRDRQPQHF
-	TRBV29-1	TRBJ1-1	-	15	TGCAGCGTTGAAGATCTGAGCTCCGGGGGGGGTGAAGCTTTCTTT	CSVEDLSSGGGEAFF
-	TRBV5-1	TRBJ1-2	-	15	TGCGCCAGCAGGGAAACTATACAAAGGGGCTATGGCTACACCTTC	CASRETIQRGYGYTF
-	TRBV30	TRBJ2-1	TRBD2	15	TGTGCCTATACTAGCGGGAGTTATTCCTACAATGAGCAGTTCTTC	CAYTSGSYSYNEQFF
once	TRBV25-1	TRBJ2-5	-	15	TGTGCCAGCAGTGATCTAGGTGAGGAGCAAGAGACCCAGTACTTC	CASSDLGEEQETQYF
-	TRBV30	TRBJ2-4	-	15	TGTGCCTGGAGTGGTGGCGGGTCAGCCAAAAACATTCAGTACTTC	CAWSGGGSAKNIQYF